Listed here is a single TCR beta chain. The sample is drawn from a study of control samples from healthy donors and cancer patients. V lost 3 bases and J lost 4; bases outside the gene matches: 6. The CDR3 covers 15 residues. Germline V gives CDR1 SGHTA, CDR2 FQGNSA. Profiled with immunoSEQ multiplex PCR; TCRdb holds only in-frame clones, not every one. Among 150,000 to 200,000 clones listed, about 94% were seen once. Sequenced: blood. The receptor was isolated from a woman aged 40 to 50 in good health. This chain links TRBV7-2 with TRBJ1-1; 9 bases are a match to TRBD1. The CDR3 loop reads CASSFIQGAGTEAFF. The CDR3 DNA reads TGTGCCAGCAGCTTCATACAGGGGGCAGGCACTGAAGCTTTCTTT. The variable domain in full, completed from reference TRBV7-2 and TRBJ1-1, reads GAGVSQSPSNKVTEKGKDVELRCDPISGHTALYWYRQSLGQGLEFLIYFQGNSAPDKSGLPSDRFSAERTGGSVSTLTIQRTQQEDSAVYLCASSFIQGAGTEAFFGQGTRLTVV.